The rows below give T cell receptor beta chains drawn from one sample of a study of T cell repertoires in cytomegalovirus infection. MiXCR, run by TCRdb on the reads, gives a single entry per CDR3 protein. Of tens of thousands of distinct CDR3 sequences listed, about 4.2% are singletons. Sequencing was performed on PBMCs. Every receptor here comes from a human donor in good health (CMV status not recorded). Some clones in this sample may be carry-over from other donors' samples. Each CDR3 is given with its conserved first and last residue. Fields, in order: D gene, CDR3 length, J gene, V gene, clone size, CDR3 protein, CDR3 DNA. A D gene is named only where the DNA matches it firmly. Not all rows give a size; the values are once, few, many and, for expanded clones, a class.

>TRBD1|15|TRBJ2-1|TRBV9|many
CASSVGTGGYNEQFF
TGTGCCAGCAGCGTAGGGACAGGGGGCTACAATGAGCAGTTCTTC
>.|14|TRBJ2-2|TRBV6-1|many
CASSERGLVGELFF
TGTGCCAGCAGTGAAAGGGGATTGGTCGGGGAGCTGTTTTTT
>.|12|TRBJ2-1|TRBV7-2|few
CASSLLAYEQFF
TGTGCCAGCAGCTTACTAGCCTACGAGCAGTTCTTC
>TRBD1|16|TRBJ1-6|TRBV7-2|many
CASSLVGTGGSSPLHF
TGTGCCAGCAGCTTAGTGGGAACAGGGGGAAGTTCACCCCTCCACTTT
>TRBD2|14|TRBJ2-7|TRBV7-2|many
CASSTVGGDYEQYF
TGTGCCAGCAGCACAGTGGGAGGGGATTACGAGCAGTACTTC
>TRBD2|16|TRBJ2-5|TRBV4-3|once
CASSQDLAGVLQTQYF
TGCGCCAGCAGCCAAGATTTGGCGGGAGTTCTTCAGACCCAGTACTTC
>.|15|TRBJ2-2|TRBV7-2|many
CASSPVKGDTGELFF
TGTGCCAGCAGTCCGGTTAAGGGGGACACCGGGGAGCTGTTTTTT
>TRBD1|14|TRBJ2-7|TRBV7-2|many
CASSQGQDFGEQYF
TGTGCCAGCAGCCAAGGACAGGATTTCGGCGAGCAGTACTTC
>.|17|TRBJ1-3|TRBV7-6|many
CASSSGPGQSSGNTIYF
TGTGCCAGCAGCTCCGGGCCCGGACAAAGCTCTGGAAACACCATATATTTT
>TRBD2|14|TRBJ2-7|TRBV7-8|many
CASSNPGTSYEQYF
TGTGCCAGCAGCAACCCCGGGACTAGCTACGAGCAGTACTTC
>TRBD1|15|TRBJ2-1|TRBV2|many
CAILQDGAGGYEQFF
TGTGCCATCCTCCAGGACGGGGCAGGGGGCTATGAGCAGTTCTTC
>TRBD2|15|TRBJ2-7|TRBV6-2/TRBV6-3|many
CASRPRTSGTYEQYF
TGTGCCAGCAGACCTCGGACTAGCGGTACCTACGAGCAGTACTTC
>TRBD2|18|TRBJ2-3|TRBV7-2|many
CASSQGPTSGGITDTQYF
TGTGCCAGCAGCCAAGGTCCTACTAGCGGAGGGATCACAGATACGCAGTATTTT
>.|16|TRBJ1-1|TRBV7-2|many
CASSLYGGWGNTEAFF
TGTGCCAGCAGCTTATACGGGGGCTGGGGGAACACTGAAGCTTTCTTT
>.|12|TRBJ2-5|TRBV7-2|many
CASGRIKETQYF
TGTGCCAGCGGCAGGATTAAAGAGACCCAGTACTTC
>TRBD2|15|TRBJ2-5|TRBV5-1|many
CASSLAGGGKETQYF
TGCGCCAGCAGCTTGGCTGGCGGGGGAAAAGAGACCCAGTACTTC
>.|14|TRBJ1-5|TRBV19|many
CASSIAGGNQPQHF
TGTGCCAGTAGTATTGCCGGGGGAAATCAGCCCCAGCATTTT
>TRBD2|14|TRBJ2-7|TRBV7-2|few
CASSLDGLAYEQYF
TGTGCCAGCAGCTTAGATGGACTAGCGTACGAGCAGTACTTC
>.|13|TRBJ1-2|TRBV6-6|many
CASRLSWEDGYTF
TGTGCCAGCAGGTTGAGCTGGGAGGATGGCTACACCTTC
>.|16|TRBJ1-3|TRBV11-3|few
CASSLVSYYSGNTIYF
TGTGCCAGCAGCTTAGTTTCATACTACTCTGGAAACACCATATATTTT
>.|17|TRBJ1-5|TRBV6-2/TRBV6-3|many
CASSFRSQGISNQPQHF
TGTGCCAGCAGTTTCAGGAGTCAGGGGATTAGCAATCAGCCCCAGCATTTT
>TRBD1|15|TRBJ1-6|TRBV7-4|.
CASSLTGVDNSPLHF
TGTGCCAGCAGCTTAACAGGGGTCGATAATTCACCCCTCCACTTT
>.|13|TRBJ2-5|TRBV6-2/TRBV6-3|many
CASGGSGEETQYF
TGTGCCAGCGGGGGCTCGGGGGAGGAGACCCAGTACTTC
>TRBD2|15|TRBJ2-5|TRBV11-2|many
CASSLGVSGGKTQYF
TGTGCCAGCAGCTTAGGTGTTAGCGGGGGTAAGACCCAGTACTTC